Listed below are T cell receptor beta chains from one sample, sequenced in a study of blood T cell repertoires in COVID-19. Measured with immunoSEQ multiplex PCR; TCRdb has only the in-frame clones, and not every one. The sample lists about 270,000 clones; about 90% were seen once. The material sequenced was peripheral blood. The receptors here all came from a woman aged 30 to 39 with COVID-19, enrolled during active disease. The CDR3 runs from the conserved cysteine through the conserved F or W. D genes are given only for firm matches. Some rows mark clone size as missing; the rest say once, few, many or name a class of expanded clone.

TGCGCCACTACGACTCGGGAGGTCACTGAAGCTTTCTTT,CATTTREVTEAFF,TRBJ1-1,-,TRBV10-2,-
TGTGCCAGCAGCCTTGGGGGGGCCCGATACGAGCAGTACTTC,CASSLGGARYEQYF,TRBJ2-7,-,TRBV6-6,-
TGTGCCAGCAGCTTAGCCAGGAACAGGGGTCCCCCTTACGAGCAGTACTTC,CASSLARNRGPPYEQYF,TRBJ2-7,TRBD1,TRBV13,-
TGTGCCAGCAGCGCCGGAGGGGGCCTCGGGACCCAGTACTTC,CASSAGGGLGTQYF,TRBJ2-5,-,TRBV7-2,-
TGCGCCAGCAGGGACGGGAGCGAGCAGTACTTC,CASRDGSEQYF,TRBJ2-7,-,TRBV5-1,-
TGTGCCAGCAGCTCCCGGGACAGGGGTTTGAACACTGAAGCTTTCTTT,CASSSRDRGLNTEAFF,TRBJ1-1,TRBD1,TRBV5-4,-
TGCGCCAGCAGCTTGGCAGGAGAGACCCAGTACTTC,CASSLAGETQYF,TRBJ2-5,-,TRBV5-1,-
TGTGCCAGCTCATCAGTGTCCTACGAGCAGTACTTC,CASSSVSYEQYF,TRBJ2-7,-,TRBV18,-
TGTGCCAGCAGTCTGACAGGGTTTAGCAATCAGCCCCAGCATTTT,CASSLTGFSNQPQHF,TRBJ1-5,TRBD1,TRBV6-5,-
TGTGCCAGCAGCTTATTCCAGGACAGGGAGACCGGGGAGCTGTTTTTT,CASSLFQDRETGELFF,TRBJ2-2,TRBD1,TRBV7-8,few
TGTGCCACCAGTGGGGGACAGGGGGGATACAATGAGCAGTTCTTC,CATSGGQGGYNEQFF,TRBJ2-1,TRBD1,TRBV24-1,-
TGTGCCAGCAGCCAAGGGACCGGGACAGGGGCCTACGAGCAGTACTTC,CASSQGTGTGAYEQYF,TRBJ2-7,TRBD1,TRBV3-1/TRBV3-2,-
TGTGCCAGCAGCTTAGCGGCGGGCACTGAAGCTTTCTTT,CASSLAAGTEAFF,TRBJ1-1,-,TRBV7-6,-
TGTGCCAGCTCTCCAAACACAGGGCGGGACATTCAGTACTTC,CASSPNTGRDIQYF,TRBJ2-4,-,TRBV18,once
TGTGCCAGCAGCTTAGATTTTAGCGAAGATACGCAGTATTTT,CASSLDFSEDTQYF,TRBJ2-3,-,TRBV11-2,-
TGTGCCAGCTCACCTTCCGGGGACAGGATGACCAATGAGCAGTTCTTC,CASSPSGDRMTNEQFF,TRBJ2-1,TRBD1,TRBV18,-
TGTGCCAGCAGCCAAGCTCGCGGGAAGGAGACCCAGTACTTC,CASSQARGKETQYF,TRBJ2-5,-,TRBV14,-
TGTGCCAGTAGTATGGGTCAGGGGGCGAGTTCAGATACGCAGTATTTT,CASSMGQGASSDTQYF,TRBJ2-3,TRBD1,TRBV19,-
TGTGCCACCAGCAGAGGACAGGGCGAGGGCACAGATACGCAGTATTTT,CATSRGQGEGTDTQYF,TRBJ2-3,TRBD1,TRBV15,-
TGTGCCAGCAGCCAAGGAGGGGTGGGCGGGGGCACCTACGAGCAGTACTTC,CASSQGGVGGGTYEQYF,TRBJ2-7,-,TRBV4-2,-
TGTGCCAGCAGTCCTCCGGGGTCAGATACGCAGTATTTT,CASSPPGSDTQYF,TRBJ2-3,-,TRBV27,-
TGCGCCAGCAGCGGAGCCAGGGGCCAGAACACTGAAGCTTTCTTT,CASSGARGQNTEAFF,TRBJ1-1,-,TRBV10-2,-
TGTGCCAGTAGTATGCCCGGAAAACTGTTTTTT,CASSMPGKLFF,TRBJ1-4,-,TRBV19,-
TGTGCCAGCAGCTTCAGGGCTGGGGCCAACGTCCTGACTTTC,CASSFRAGANVLTF,TRBJ2-6,-,TRBV5-5,-
TGTGCCAGCAGCCTGAGGACAGGAGGTCGTGGCTACACCTTC,CASSLRTGGRGYTF,TRBJ1-2,TRBD1,TRBV7-2,-
TGTGCCAGCAGTTCGACAGGGGCGAACTATGGCTACACCTTC,CASSSTGANYGYTF,TRBJ1-2,TRBD1,TRBV28,few
TGTGCCAGCAGTTACCTCTCCGGGACAGGTTTTATCTTC,CASSYLSGTGFIF,TRBJ2-1,TRBD1,TRBV6-2/TRBV6-3,-
TGTGCCAGCAGGCAGGGGCCGGCTGAAGCTTTCTTT,CASRQGPAEAFF,TRBJ1-1,-,TRBV2,-
TGTGCCAGCAGCGTAAAGTTCAGAGGGCAGCCCTACGAGCAGTACTTC,CASSVKFRGQPYEQYF,TRBJ2-7,-,TRBV9,-
TGTGCCAGCAGTCCCGGACAGGGAGATGGCTACACCTTC,CASSPGQGDGYTF,TRBJ1-2,TRBD1,TRBV12-3/TRBV12-4,-
TGTGCCAGCAGGGCCCCGGGGGGCTCCGAAGAGACCCAGTACTTC,CASRAPGGSEETQYF,TRBJ2-5,-,TRBV25-1,-
TGTGCCAGTACGGGACAGGGTTTCTATGGCTACACCTTC,CASTGQGFYGYTF,TRBJ1-2,TRBD1,TRBV19,few
TGTGCCAGCAGCTTTAGTGGCGGGGGACACAATGAGCAGTTCTTC,CASSFSGGGHNEQFF,TRBJ2-1,TRBD2,TRBV13,-
TGTGCCAGCAAGGACAGGGTGTCCTACGAGCAGTACTTC,CASKDRVSYEQYF,TRBJ2-7,TRBD1,TRBV7-9,-
TGTGCCAGCAGCTTAGAGGGAGGGTACGAGCAGTACTTC,CASSLEGGYEQYF,TRBJ2-7,TRBD2,TRBV7-6,-
TGCGCCAGCTCACCCGGGGACACTTATCAGCCCCAGCATTTT,CASSPGDTYQPQHF,TRBJ1-5,-,TRBV5-1,-
TGTGCCAGTAGTATAGCGGGGGGGGCGGTAATTTTCAATGAGCAGTTCTTC,CASSIAGGAVIFNEQFF,TRBJ2-1,TRBD2,TRBV19,-
TGTGCCAGCAGTTCTAAGGGGAGGGTTGAAAAACTGTTTTTT,CASSSKGRVEKLFF,TRBJ1-4,-,TRBV27,once
TGTGCCAGCAGCCTCCCGATTACAGGGGTGAACACCGGGGAGCTGTTTTTT,CASSLPITGVNTGELFF,TRBJ2-2,TRBD1,TRBV14,few
TGTGCCAGCAGACCCACAGGGGACCATGGCTACACCTTC,CASRPTGDHGYTF,TRBJ1-2,TRBD1,TRBV6-5,-
TGCGCCAGCAGCCAAGATCCGGTGAACTATGGCTACACCTTC,CASSQDPVNYGYTF,TRBJ1-2,-,TRBV4-1,few
TGCGCCAGCAGCTCCCGAGGGCTAGCGGGGGTCGAGCAGTACTTC,CASSSRGLAGVEQYF,TRBJ2-7,TRBD2,TRBV4-1,-
TGTGCCAGCAGGCGACACGGGGGGCGAGCAAACACCGGGGAGCTGTTTTTT,CASRRHGGRANTGELFF,TRBJ2-2,-,TRBV28,once
TGTGCCAGCAGTTTACCCTCCCACAGGGGCGAAAAACTGTTTTTT,CASSLPSHRGEKLFF,TRBJ1-4,TRBD1,TRBV28,-
TGTGCCATCAGTGGTGACAGAAGGTATGGCTACACCTTC,CAISGDRRYGYTF,TRBJ1-2,-,TRBV10-3,-
TGCAGTGCTAGTGGGGACAGCTATCAGCCCCAGCATTTT,CSASGDSYQPQHF,TRBJ1-5,TRBD1,TRBV20-1,-
TGTGCCAGCAGGGGGACAGGGACCTACGAGCAGTACTTC,CASRGTGTYEQYF,TRBJ2-7,TRBD1,TRBV6-5,-
TGTGCCAGCAGCACGACTAGCGGTATTCACGAGCAGTACTTC,CASSTTSGIHEQYF,TRBJ2-7,TRBD2,TRBV5-4,-
TGCGCCAGCAGCTCGAAGCGGGGTGACATTCGCTCCTACAATGAGCAGTTCTTC,CASSSKRGDIRSYNEQFF,TRBJ2-1,TRBD2,TRBV5-1,-
TGTGCCAGCAGTTTTGCCCTACTGGAGCAGTACTTC,CASSFALLEQYF,TRBJ2-7,-,TRBV12-3/TRBV12-4,-
TGTGCCAGCAGCAGGGATCTGTCCTACGAGCAGTACTTC,CASSRDLSYEQYF,TRBJ2-7,-,TRBV7-9,-
TGTGCCAGCAGCCCAGCGGGGGGGCAAGAGACCCAGTACTTC,CASSPAGGQETQYF,TRBJ2-5,TRBD2,TRBV5-4,-
TGCGCCAGCAGCCGCTCCTCCGGGACTAGCGGATCCAATGAGCAGTTCTTC,CASSRSSGTSGSNEQFF,TRBJ2-1,TRBD2,TRBV4-1,-
TGTGCCAGCAGTCAACCCGAGCGACACAATGAGCAGTTCTTC,CASSQPERHNEQFF,TRBJ2-1,-,TRBV28,once
TGCAGTGCTAGTCGCGGGGGGGTCACAGATACGCAGTATTTT,CSASRGGVTDTQYF,TRBJ2-3,TRBD2,TRBV20-1,once